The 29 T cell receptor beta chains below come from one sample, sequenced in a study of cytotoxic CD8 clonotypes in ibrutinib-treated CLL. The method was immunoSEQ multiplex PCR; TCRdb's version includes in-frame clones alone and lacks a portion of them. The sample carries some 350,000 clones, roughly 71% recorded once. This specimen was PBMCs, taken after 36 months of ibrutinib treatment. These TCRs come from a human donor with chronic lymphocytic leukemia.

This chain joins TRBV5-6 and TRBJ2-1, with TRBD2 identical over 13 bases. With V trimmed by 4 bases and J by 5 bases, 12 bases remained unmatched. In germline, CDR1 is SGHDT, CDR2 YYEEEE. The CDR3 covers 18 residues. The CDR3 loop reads CASSPMGLAGSRNNEQFF. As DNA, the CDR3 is TGTGCCAGCAGCCCGATGGGACTAGCGGGAAGCCGGAACAATGAGCAGTTCTTC.

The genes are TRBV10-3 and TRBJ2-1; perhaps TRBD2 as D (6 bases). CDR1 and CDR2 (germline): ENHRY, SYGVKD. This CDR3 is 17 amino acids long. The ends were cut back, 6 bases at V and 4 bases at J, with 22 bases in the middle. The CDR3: CAIRGTPSESGYNEQFF. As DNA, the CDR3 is TGTGCCATCAGAGGAACACCTAGCGAGAGCGGTTACAATGAGCAGTTCTTC.

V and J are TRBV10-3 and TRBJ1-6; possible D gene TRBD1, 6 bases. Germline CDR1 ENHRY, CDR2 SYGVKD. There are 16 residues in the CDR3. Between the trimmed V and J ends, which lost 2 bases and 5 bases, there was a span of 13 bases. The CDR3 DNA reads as TGTGCCATCAGTGAGACACAGGGATACAATAATTCACCCCTCCACTTT. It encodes CAISETQGYNNSPLHF.

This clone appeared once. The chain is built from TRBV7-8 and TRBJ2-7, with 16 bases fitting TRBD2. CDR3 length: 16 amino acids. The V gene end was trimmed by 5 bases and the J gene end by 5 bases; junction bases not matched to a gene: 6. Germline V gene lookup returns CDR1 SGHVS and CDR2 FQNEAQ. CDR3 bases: TGTGCCAGCAGCGAATCGGGACTAGCGGGAGGGCACGAGCAGTACTTC. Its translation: CASSESGLAGGHEQYF.

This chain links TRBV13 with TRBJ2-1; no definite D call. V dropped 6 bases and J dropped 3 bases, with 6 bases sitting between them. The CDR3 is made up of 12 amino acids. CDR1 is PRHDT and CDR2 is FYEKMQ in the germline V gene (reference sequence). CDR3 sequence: CASREFYNEQFF. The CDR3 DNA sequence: TGTGCCAGCAGGGAATTCTACAATGAGCAGTTCTTC.

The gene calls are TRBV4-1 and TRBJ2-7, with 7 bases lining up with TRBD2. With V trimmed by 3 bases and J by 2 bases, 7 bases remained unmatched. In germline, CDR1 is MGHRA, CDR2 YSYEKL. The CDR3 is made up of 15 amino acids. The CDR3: CASSHPEGGAYEQYF. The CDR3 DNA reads TGCGCCAGCAGCCACCCCGAGGGAGGGGCCTACGAGCAGTACTTC.

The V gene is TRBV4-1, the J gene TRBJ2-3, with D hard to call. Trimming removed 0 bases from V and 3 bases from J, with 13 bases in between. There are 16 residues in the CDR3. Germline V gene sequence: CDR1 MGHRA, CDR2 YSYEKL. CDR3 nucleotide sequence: TGCGCCAGCAGCCAAGACCCTTTACCTGGGACAGATACGCAGTATTTT. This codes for CASSQDPLPGTDTQYF.

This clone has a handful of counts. The CDR3 DNA is TGTGCCACCAGCATAGACGGGACTAGCGTCTACGAGCAGTACTTC. Its protein is CATSIDGTSVYEQYF. This rearrangement joins TRBV15 to TRBJ2-7, with 10 bases fitting TRBD2. The germline gives CDR1 LNHNV, CDR2 YYDKDF (reference sequence). The CDR3 length is 15 residues. Trimming cost V 4 bases and J 3 bases; bases outside gene matches: 6.

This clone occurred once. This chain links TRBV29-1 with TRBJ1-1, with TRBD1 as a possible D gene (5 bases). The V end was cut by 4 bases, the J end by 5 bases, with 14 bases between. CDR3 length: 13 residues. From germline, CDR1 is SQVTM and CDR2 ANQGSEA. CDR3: CSVGMGWGTEAFF. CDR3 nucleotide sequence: TGCAGCGTTGGAATGGGGTGGGGGACTGAAGCTTTCTTT. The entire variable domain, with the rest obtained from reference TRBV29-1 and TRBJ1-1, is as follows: SAVISQKPSRDICQRGTSLTIQCQVDSQVTMMFWYRQQPGQSLTLIATANQGSEATYESGFVIDKFPISRPNLTFSTLTVSNMSPEDSSIYLCSVGMGWGTEAFFGQGTRLTVV.

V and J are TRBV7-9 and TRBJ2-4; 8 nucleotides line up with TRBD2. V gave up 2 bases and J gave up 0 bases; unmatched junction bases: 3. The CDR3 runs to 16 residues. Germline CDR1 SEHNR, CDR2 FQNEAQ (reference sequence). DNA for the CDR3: TGTGCCAGCAGCTTACGGGGGGGACTAGCCAAAAACATTCAGTACTTC. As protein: CASSLRGGLAKNIQYF. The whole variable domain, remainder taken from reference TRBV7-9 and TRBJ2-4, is DTGVSQNPRHKITKRGQNVTFRCDPISEHNRLYWYRQTLGQGPEFLTYFQNEAQLEKSRLLSDRFSAERPKGSFSTLEIQRTEQGDSAMYLCASSLRGGLAKNIQYFGAGTRLSVL.

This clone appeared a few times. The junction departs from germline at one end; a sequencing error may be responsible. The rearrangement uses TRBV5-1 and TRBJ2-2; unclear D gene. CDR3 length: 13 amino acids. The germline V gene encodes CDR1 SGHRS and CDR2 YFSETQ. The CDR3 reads CASSHRLPGQLFF. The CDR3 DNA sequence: TGCGCCAGCAGCCACCGCCTCCCCGGGCAGCTGTTTTTT.

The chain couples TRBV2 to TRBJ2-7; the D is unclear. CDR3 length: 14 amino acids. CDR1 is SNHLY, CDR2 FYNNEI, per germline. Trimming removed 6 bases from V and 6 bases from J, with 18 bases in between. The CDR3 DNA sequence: TGTGCCAGCAGGCCCCCGGGTAGGGCTGGCGAGCAGTACTTC. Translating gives CASRPPGRAGEQYF. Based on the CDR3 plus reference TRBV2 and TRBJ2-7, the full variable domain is EPEVTQTPSHQVTQMGQEVILRCVPISNHLYFYWYRQILGQKVEFLVSFYNNEISEKSEIFDDQFSVERPDGSNFTLKIRSTKLEDSAMYFCASRPPGRAGEQYFGPGTRLTVT.

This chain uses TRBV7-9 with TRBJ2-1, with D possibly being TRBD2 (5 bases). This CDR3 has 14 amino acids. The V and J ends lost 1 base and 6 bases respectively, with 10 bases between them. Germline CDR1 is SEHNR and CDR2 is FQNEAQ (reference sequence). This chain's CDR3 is CASSLDWESNEQFF. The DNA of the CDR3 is TGTGCCAGCAGCTTAGACTGGGAGAGCAATGAGCAGTTCTTC.

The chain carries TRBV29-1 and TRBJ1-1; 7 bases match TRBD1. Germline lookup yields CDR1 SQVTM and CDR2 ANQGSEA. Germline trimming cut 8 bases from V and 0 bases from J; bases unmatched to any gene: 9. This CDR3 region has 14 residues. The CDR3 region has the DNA TGCAGCAGCACAGGGGCCGAGCTGAACACTGAAGCTTTCTTT. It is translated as CSSTGAELNTEAFF.

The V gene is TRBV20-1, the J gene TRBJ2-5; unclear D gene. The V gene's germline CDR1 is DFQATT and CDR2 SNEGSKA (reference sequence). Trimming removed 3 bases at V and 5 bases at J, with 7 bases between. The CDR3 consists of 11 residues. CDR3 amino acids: CSARGGETQYF. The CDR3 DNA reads TGCAGTGCTAGGGGCGGCGAGACCCAGTACTTC.

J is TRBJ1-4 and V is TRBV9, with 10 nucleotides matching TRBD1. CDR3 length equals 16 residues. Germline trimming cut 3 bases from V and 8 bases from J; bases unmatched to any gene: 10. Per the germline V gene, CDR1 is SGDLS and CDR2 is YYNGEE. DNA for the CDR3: TGTGCCAGCAGCGCCCCGGGACAGGGGATGGAAGAAAAACTGTTTTTT. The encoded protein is CASSAPGQGMEEKLFF.

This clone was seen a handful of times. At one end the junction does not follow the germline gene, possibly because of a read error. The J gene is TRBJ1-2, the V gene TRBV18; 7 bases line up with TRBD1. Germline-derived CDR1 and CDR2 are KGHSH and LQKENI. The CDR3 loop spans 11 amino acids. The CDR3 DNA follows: TGTGCCAGCTCTACTCCAACCGGGACAGCATTC. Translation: CASSTPTGTAF.

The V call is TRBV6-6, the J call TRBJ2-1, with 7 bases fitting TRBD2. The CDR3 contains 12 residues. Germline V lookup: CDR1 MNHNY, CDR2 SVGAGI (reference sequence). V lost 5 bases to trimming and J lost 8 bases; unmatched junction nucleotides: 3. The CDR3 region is CASSLRGDEQFF. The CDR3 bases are TGTGCCAGCAGTCTACGGGGGGATGAGCAGTTCTTC.

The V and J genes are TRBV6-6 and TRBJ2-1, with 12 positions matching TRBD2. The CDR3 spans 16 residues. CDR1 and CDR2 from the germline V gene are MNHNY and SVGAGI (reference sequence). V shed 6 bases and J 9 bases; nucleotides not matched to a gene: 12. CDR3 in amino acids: CASSRTGTSGRSEQFF. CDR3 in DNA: TGTGCCAGCAGCCGAACCGGGACTAGCGGGCGGAGTGAGCAGTTCTTC.

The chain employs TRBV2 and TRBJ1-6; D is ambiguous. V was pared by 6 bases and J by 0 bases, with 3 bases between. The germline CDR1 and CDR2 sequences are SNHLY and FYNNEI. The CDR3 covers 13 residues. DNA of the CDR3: TGTGCCAGCAGCTACTCCTATAATTCACCCCTCCACTTT. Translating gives CASSYSYNSPLHF.

This CDR3 reads CSASWGLQYF. In DNA form, the CDR3 reads TGCAGTGCTAGTTGGGGGTTGCAGTACTTC. The gene calls are TRBV20-1 and TRBJ2-7, with D perhaps TRBD1 or TRBD2 (5 bases each). Trimming pared 3 bases from V and 9 bases from J, leaving 9 bases between. This CDR3 region has 10 residues. Germline V gives CDR1 DFQATT, CDR2 SNEGSKA (reference sequence).

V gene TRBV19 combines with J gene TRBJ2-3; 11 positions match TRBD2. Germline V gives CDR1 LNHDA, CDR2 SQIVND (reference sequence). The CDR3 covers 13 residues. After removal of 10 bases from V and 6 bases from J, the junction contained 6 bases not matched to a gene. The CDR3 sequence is CATHSGRGDTQYF. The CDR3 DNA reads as TGTGCCACCCATAGCGGGAGGGGTGATACGCAGTATTTT.

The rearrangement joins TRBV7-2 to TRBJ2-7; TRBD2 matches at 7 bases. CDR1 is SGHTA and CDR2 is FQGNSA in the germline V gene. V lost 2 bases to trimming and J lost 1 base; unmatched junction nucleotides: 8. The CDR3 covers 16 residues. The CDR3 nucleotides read TGTGCCAGCAGCTTACTCCCACCGGGACTATCCTACGAGCAGTACTTC. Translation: CASSLLPPGLSYEQYF. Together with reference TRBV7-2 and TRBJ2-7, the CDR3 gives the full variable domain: GAGVSQSPSNKVTEKGKDVELRCDPISGHTALYWYRQSLGQGLEFLIYFQGNSAPDKSGLPSDRFSAERTGGSVSTLTIQRTQQEDSAVYLCASSLLPPGLSYEQYFGPGTRLTVT.

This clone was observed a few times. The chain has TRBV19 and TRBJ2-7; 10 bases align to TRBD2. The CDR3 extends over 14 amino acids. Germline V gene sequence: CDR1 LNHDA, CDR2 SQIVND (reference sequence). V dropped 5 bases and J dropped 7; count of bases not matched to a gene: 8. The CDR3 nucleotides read TGTGCCAGTAGTGTACTAGCGGGACAAGGAGAGCAGTACTTC. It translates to CASSVLAGQGEQYF.

CDR3 in DNA: TGTGCCAGCAGCAAAGGTCTGAGGGAAGCCTATGGCTACACCTTC. The encoded protein is CASSKGLREAYGYTF. The chain couples TRBV21-1 to TRBJ1-2. TRBV21-1 is annotated as a pseudogene. CDR3 length: 15 amino acids.

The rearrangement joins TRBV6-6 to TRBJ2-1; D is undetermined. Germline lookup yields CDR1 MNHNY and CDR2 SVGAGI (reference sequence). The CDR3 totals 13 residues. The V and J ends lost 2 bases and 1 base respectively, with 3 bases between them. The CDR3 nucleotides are TGTGCCAGCAGTTACAAATCCTACAATGAGCAGTTCTTC. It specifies CASSYKSYNEQFF.

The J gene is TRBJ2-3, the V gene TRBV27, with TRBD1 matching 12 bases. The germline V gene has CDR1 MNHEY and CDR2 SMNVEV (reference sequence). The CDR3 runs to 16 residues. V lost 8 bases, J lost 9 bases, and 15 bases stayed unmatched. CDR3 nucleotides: TGTGCCAGCCTACCTATACCGGGACAGGGGGCGGGGACGCAGTATTTT. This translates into CASLPIPGQGAGTQYF.

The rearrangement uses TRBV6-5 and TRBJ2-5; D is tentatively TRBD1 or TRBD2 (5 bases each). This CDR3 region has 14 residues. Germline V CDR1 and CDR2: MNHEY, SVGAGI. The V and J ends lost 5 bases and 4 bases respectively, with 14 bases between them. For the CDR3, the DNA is TGTGCCAGCAGTCCCCCCGGGACCCGAGAGACCCAGTACTTC. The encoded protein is CASSPPGTRETQYF.

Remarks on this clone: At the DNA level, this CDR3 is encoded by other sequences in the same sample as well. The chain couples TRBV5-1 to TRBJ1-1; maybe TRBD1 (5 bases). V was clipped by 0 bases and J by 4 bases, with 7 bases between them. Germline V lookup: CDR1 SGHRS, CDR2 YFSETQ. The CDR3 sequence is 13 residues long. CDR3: CASSLAGSTEAFF. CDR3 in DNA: TGCGCCAGCAGCTTGGCAGGGTCCACTGAAGCTTTCTTT.